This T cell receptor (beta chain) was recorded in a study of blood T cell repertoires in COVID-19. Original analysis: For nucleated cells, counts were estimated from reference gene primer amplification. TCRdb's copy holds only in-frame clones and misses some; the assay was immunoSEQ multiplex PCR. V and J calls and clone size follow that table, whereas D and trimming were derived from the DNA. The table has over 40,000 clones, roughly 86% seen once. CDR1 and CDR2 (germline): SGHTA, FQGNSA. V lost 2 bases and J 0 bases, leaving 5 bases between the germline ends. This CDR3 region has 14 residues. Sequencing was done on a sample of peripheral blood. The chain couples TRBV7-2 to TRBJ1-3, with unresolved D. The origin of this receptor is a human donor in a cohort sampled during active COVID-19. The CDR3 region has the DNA TGTGCCAGCAGCTTACTAGTCTCTGGAAACACCATATATTTT. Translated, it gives CASSLLVSGNTIYF.